This TCR beta chain was found in a study of beta chain features in type 1 diabetes. Study conclusions and caveats: The cDNA sequencing approach could over-represent high-TCR-expressing cells. Naive, central memory and regulatory TCRB repertoires appeared more similar among patients than healthy donors. TCRB CDR3s were moderately but significantly shorter in Type 1 diabetes patients in all four CD4+ subsets.

Trimming took 2 bases from V and 6 from J, leaving 11 bases between them. The CDR3 has 13 residues. CDR1 and CDR2 (germline): SGHTA, FQGNSA. CD45RO/CCR7/CD25/CD127/CD95/CD27 sorting isolated CD4+ naive, central memory, regulatory and stem cell-like memory cells. This clone was recorded a few times. What it binds is not known. Reverse transcription of all isolated RNA meant that expressed TCRB transcripts were sequenced. It was found that naive, central memory and regulatory T cell samples averaged about 3.57 million reads. The protocol was immunoSEQ multiplex PCR, while the TCRdb copy is restricted to in-frame clones and leaves out a portion. Of almost 350,000 clones in the sample, approximately 9.7% were seen once.

Sequenced input: central memory CD4+ T cells from blood. This TCR was sampled from a man aged 30-40 years with type 1 diabetes. The chain recombines TRBV7-2 with TRBJ2-7; D gene ambiguous. The CDR3 protein is CASSLNTELEQYF. CDR3 DNA: TGTGCCAGCAGCTTAAACACTGAGCTCGAGCAGTACTTC.